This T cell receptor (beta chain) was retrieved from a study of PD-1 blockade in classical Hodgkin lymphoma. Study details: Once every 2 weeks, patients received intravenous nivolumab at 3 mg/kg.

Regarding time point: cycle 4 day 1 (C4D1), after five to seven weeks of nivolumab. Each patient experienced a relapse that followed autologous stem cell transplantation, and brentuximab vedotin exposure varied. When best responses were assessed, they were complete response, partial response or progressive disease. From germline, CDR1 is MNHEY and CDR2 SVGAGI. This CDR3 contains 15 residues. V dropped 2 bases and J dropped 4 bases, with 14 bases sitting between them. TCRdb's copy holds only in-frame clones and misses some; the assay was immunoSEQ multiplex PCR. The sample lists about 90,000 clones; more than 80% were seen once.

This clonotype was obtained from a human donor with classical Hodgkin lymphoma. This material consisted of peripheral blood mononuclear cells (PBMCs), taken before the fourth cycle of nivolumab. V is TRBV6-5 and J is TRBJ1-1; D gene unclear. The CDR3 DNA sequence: TGTGCCAGCAGTTACCGACGAGGAGGTGGCACTGAAGCTTTCTTT. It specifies CASSYRRGGGTEAFF.